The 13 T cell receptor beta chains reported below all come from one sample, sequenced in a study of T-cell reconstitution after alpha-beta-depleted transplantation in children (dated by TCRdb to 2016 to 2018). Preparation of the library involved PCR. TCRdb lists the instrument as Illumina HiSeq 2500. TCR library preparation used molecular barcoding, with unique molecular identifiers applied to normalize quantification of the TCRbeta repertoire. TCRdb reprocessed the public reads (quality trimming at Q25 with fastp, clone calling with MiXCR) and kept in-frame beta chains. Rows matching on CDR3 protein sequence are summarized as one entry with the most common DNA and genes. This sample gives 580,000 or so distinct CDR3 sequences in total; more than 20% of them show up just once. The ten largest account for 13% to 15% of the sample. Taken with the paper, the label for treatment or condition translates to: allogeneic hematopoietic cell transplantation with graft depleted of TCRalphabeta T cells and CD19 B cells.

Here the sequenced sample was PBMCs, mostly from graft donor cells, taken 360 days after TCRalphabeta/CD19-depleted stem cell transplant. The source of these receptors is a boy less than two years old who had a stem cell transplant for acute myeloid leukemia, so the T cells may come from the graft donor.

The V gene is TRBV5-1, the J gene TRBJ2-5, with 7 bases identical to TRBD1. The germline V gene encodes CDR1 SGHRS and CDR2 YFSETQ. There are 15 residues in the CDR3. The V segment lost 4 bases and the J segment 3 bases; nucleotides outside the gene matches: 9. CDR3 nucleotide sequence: TGCGCCAGCAGCACGGGGACAGTACTGGAAGAGACCCAGTACTTC. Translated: CASSTGTVLEETQYF.

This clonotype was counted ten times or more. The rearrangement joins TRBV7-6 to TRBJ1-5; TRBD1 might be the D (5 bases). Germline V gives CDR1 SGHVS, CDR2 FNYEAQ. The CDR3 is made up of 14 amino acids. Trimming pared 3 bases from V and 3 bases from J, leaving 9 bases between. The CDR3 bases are TGTGCCAGCAGCTTCGGAGGGGACAATCAGCCCCAGCATTTT. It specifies CASSFGGDNQPQHF. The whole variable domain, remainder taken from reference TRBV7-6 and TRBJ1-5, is GAGVSQSPRYKVTKRGQDVALRCDPISGHVSLYWYRQALGQGPEFLTYFNYEAQQDKSGLPNDRFSAERPEGSISTLTIQRTEQRDSAMYRCASSFGGDNQPQHFGDGTRLSIL.

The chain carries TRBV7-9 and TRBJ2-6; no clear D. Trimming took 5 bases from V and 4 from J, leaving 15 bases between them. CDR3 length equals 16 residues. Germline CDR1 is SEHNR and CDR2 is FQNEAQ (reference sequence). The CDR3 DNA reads TGTGCCAGCAGCCGAACAGAAGGAGCCGGGGCCAACGTCCTGACTTTC. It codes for CASSRTEGAGANVLTF.

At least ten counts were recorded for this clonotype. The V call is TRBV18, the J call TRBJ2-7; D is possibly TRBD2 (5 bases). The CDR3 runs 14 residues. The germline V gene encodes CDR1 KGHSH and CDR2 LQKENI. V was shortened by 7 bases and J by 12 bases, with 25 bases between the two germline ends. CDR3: CASCPVDRCTSVYF. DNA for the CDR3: TGTGCCAGCTGCCCCGTGGACCGCTGTACTAGTGTGTACTTC.

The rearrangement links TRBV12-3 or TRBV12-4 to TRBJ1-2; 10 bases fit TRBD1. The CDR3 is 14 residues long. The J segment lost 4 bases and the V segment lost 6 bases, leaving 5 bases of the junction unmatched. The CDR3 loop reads CASRVTGGVYGYTF. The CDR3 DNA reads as TGTGCCAGCAGAGTGACAGGGGGCGTCTATGGCTACACCTTC.

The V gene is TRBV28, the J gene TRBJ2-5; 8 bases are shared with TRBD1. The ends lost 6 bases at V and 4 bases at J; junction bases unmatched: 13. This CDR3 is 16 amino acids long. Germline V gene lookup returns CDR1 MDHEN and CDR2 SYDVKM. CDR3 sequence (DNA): TGTGCCAGCAGCCTACAGGGGGTCGAGTCGCTAGAGACCCAGTACTTC. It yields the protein CASSLQGVESLETQYF. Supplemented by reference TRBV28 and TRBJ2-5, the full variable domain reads DVKVTQSSRYLVKRTGEKVFLECVQDMDHENMFWYRQDPGLGLRLIYFSYDVKMKEKGDIPEGYSVSREKKERFSLILESASTNQTSMYLCASSLQGVESLETQYFGPGTRLLVL.

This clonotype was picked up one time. Here the CDR3 DNA reads TGTGCCAGCAGTCCCGGGACCTGGGGGGAGACCCAGTACTTC. As protein: CASSPGTWGETQYF. This chain links TRBV27 with TRBJ2-5; D might be TRBD1 or TRBD2, each matching 5 bases. Between the trimmed V and J ends, which lost 5 bases and 5 bases, there was a span of 15 bases. Germline-derived CDR1 and CDR2 are MNHEY and SMNVEV (reference sequence). The length of the CDR3 is 14 residues.

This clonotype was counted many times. The CDR3 coding sequence is TGTGCCAGCAGTCGGACAGGGGCCACCGGGGAGCTGTTTTTT. Protein product: CASSRTGATGELFF. This sequence joins TRBV12-3 or TRBV12-4 and TRBJ2-2; 9 bases are a match to TRBD1. This CDR3 comprises 14 residues. J gave up 4 bases and V 5 bases, and 2 bases lay outside the gene matches.

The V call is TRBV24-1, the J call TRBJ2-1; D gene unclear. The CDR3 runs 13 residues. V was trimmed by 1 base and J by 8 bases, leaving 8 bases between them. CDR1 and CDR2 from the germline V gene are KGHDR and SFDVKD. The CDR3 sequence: CATSDFPIDEQFF. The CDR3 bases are TGTGCCACCAGTGATTTCCCCATTGATGAGCAGTTCTTC.

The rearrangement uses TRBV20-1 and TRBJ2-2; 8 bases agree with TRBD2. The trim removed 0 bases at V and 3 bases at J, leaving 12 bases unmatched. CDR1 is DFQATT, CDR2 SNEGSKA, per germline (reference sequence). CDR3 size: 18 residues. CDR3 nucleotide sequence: TGCAGTGCTAGAGATAGCTCCCGGGGGGGCCCTCACACCGGGGAGCTGTTTTTT. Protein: CSARDSSRGGPHTGELFF.

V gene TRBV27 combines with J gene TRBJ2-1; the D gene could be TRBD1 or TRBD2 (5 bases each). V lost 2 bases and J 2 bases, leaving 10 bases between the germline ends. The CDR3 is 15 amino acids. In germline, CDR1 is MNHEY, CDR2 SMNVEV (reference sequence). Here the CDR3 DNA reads TGTGCCAGCAGTTTAAGAGGGGTAACCTACAATGAGCAGTTCTTC. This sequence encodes CASSLRGVTYNEQFF.

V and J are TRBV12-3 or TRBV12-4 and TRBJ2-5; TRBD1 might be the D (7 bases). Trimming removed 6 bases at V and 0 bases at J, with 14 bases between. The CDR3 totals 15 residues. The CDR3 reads CASRRGTVDQETQYF. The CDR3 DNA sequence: TGTGCCAGCAGACGGGGGACAGTGGACCAAGAGACCCAGTACTTC.

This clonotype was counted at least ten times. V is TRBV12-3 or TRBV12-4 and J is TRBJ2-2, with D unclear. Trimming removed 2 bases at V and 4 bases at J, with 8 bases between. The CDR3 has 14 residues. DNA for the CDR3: TGTGCCAGCAGTTTAATGGGTGGCACCGGGGAGCTGTTTTTT. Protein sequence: CASSLMGGTGELFF.